This T cell receptor (beta chain) was identified during a study of T cells in Graves' hyperthyroidism and ophthalmopathy. No ophthalmopathy progression within 18 months constituted stable Graves' hyperthyroidism. The study excluded patients with uncontrolled infection, other autoimmune disease, pregnancy or lactation. PBMCs stemmed from about 9.5 ml fresh peripheral blood. This clonotype was seen a few times. Authors of the study amplified TCR beta CDR3 regions from RNA transcripts. The HTBI set primed first-round TCR CDR3 RT-PCR. One entry per CDR3 protein, called by TCRdb with MiXCR from the multiplex PCR reads. The table records approximately 220,000 distinct CDR3 sequences, about 17% of them present only once. This CDR3 has 14 residues. V dropped 2 bases and J dropped 7 bases, with 14 bases sitting between them.

The chain combines TRBV12-3 or TRBV12-4 with TRBJ1-2, with D perhaps matching TRBD1 (6 bases). Sequenced input: blood. The origin of this receptor is a man between 40 and 49 years old with Graves' hyperthyroidism. The chain's CDR3 is CASSLPGQSRGYTF. The CDR3 DNA reads as TGTGCCAGCAGTTTACCCGGACAGTCTCGTGGCTACACCTTC.